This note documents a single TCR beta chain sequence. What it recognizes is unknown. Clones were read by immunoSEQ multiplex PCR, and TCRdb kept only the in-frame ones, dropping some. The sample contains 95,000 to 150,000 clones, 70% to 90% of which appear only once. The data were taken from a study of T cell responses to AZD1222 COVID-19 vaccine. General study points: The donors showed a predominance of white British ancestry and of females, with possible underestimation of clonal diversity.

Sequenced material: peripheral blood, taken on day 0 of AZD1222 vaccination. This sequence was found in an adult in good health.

Written as DNA, the CDR3 is TGCGCCAGCAGCCAAGAAACTGGCAGCTTCTCTGGAAACACCATATATTTT. Amino acids: CASSQETGSFSGNTIYF. The chain combines TRBV4-3 with TRBJ1-3; D gene uncertain. The V and J ends lost 0 bases and 0 bases respectively, with 12 bases between them. CDR1 is LGHNA, CDR2 YSLEER, per germline. CDR3 length: 17 residues.